These 15 T cell receptor beta chains were all obtained from the same sample, sequenced in a study of T cells in tumors after PD-1 blockade. Libraries were prepared by immunoSEQ multiplex PCR; TCRdb keeps only in-frame clonotypes and omits some of them. The sample has more than 20,000 clones, approximately 78% seen once. Sequenced here: PBMCs, sampled before anti-PD-1 treatment. The source is a human donor with basal cell carcinoma.

V gene TRBV11-1 combines with J gene TRBJ1-2; tentative D call: TRBD1 (6 bases). The V end was cut by 6 bases, the J end by 6 bases, with 14 bases between. The CDR3 totals 13 residues. The germline V gene encodes CDR1 SGHAT and CDR2 FQDESV (reference sequence). CDR3 protein: CASRAQGSHGYTF. The DNA of the CDR3 is TGTGCCAGCAGGGCACAGGGATCTCATGGCTACACCTTC.

The V call is TRBV6-5, the J call TRBJ2-7, with D perhaps matching TRBD2 (7 bases). Germline lookup yields CDR1 MNHEY and CDR2 SVGAGI. CDR3 size: 15 residues. V dropped 8 bases and J dropped 0 bases, with 17 bases sitting between them. CDR3 coding DNA: TGTGCCAGCTGCCTAGGGGGGGCCCTCTCCTACGAGCAGTACTTC. Its translation: CASCLGGALSYEQYF.

The chain combines TRBV24-1 with TRBJ2-1, with 8 nucleotides matching TRBD2. CDR3 length: 15 residues. Germline CDR1 KGHDR, CDR2 SFDVKD. V lost 6 bases and J lost 10; bases outside the gene matches: 13. The CDR3 DNA is TGTGCCACCAGTAAAGATCCTAGCGGGTCCGGGGAGCAGTTCTTC. As protein: CATSKDPSGSGEQFF.

Of note for this clone: One end of the junction varies from germline; a read error may be responsible. This rearrangement joins TRBV2 to TRBJ2-1; a weak D match, TRBD2 (7 bases). From germline, CDR1 is SNHLY and CDR2 FYNNEI. CDR3 length: 19 amino acids. CDR3 residues: CASCEGGGRVGSSYNEQFF. The CDR3 DNA sequence: TGTGCCAGCTGTGAAGGGGGGGGGCGGGTGGGGAGCTCCTACAATGAGCAGTTCTTC. The full variable domain, rest sourced from reference TRBV2 and TRBJ2-1, is EPEVTQTPSHQVTQMGQEVILRCVPISNHLYFYWYRQILGQKVEFLVSFYNNEISEKSEIFDDQFSVERPDGSNFTLKIRSTKLEDSAMYFCASCEGGGRVGSSYNEQFFGPGTRLTVL.

The chain employs TRBV7-6 and TRBJ2-1, with TRBD2 as a possible D gene (5 bases). The V gene's germline CDR1 is SGHVS and CDR2 FNYEAQ. The CDR3 extends over 11 amino acids. V was clipped by 2 bases and J by 11 bases, with 7 bases between them. CDR3 in amino acids: CASSLTSQQFF. The DNA for the CDR3 is TGTGCCAGCAGCTTAACTAGTCAGCAGTTCTTC.

The genes are TRBV20-1 and TRBJ2-5, with D maybe TRBD1 (6 bases). Germline lookup yields CDR1 DFQATT and CDR2 SNEGSKA (reference sequence). The CDR3 is 11 residues long. Between the trimmed V and J ends, which lost 5 bases and 5 bases, there was a span of 9 bases. The CDR3 loop reads CSAVRGETQYF. The CDR3, as DNA: TGCAGTGCTGTTAGGGGGGAGACCCAGTACTTC.

The rearrangement links TRBV4-1 to TRBJ1-5; no clear D. CDR3 length equals 15 residues. V dropped 4 bases and J dropped 6 bases, with 16 bases sitting between them. Germline values: CDR1 MGHRA, CDR2 YSYEKL. In DNA, the CDR3 is TGCGCCAGCAGCCGAGCCGGGGTTTGGAGTCAGCCCCAGCATTTT. It yields the protein CASSRAGVWSQPQHF.

CDR3 sequence (DNA): TGTGCCAGTAGTATAGGAACGCCCCGGGGCGAGCAGTACTTC. Its protein is CASSIGTPRGEQYF. The chain employs TRBV19 and TRBJ2-7; D is perhaps TRBD2 (5 bases). This CDR3 spans 14 amino acids. Germline V gene sequence: CDR1 LNHDA, CDR2 SQIVND (reference sequence). The germline V and J ends were trimmed by 1 base and 6 bases, with 13 bases remaining between them. The full variable domain, in which reference TRBV19 and TRBJ2-7 provide the parts outside the CDR3, is DGGITQSPKYLFRKEGQNVTLSCEQNLNHDAMYWYRQDPGQGLRLIYYSQIVNDFQKGDIAEGYSVSREKKESFPLTVTSAQKNPTAFYLCASSIGTPRGEQYFGPGTRLTVT.

This clone was seen only once. This rearrangement joins TRBV29-1 to TRBJ2-1; D remains unclear. V dropped 4 bases and J dropped 2 bases, with 12 bases sitting between them. Looked up from germline, CDR1 is SQVTM and CDR2 is ANQGSEA. There are 14 residues in the CDR3. The CDR3 DNA sequence: TGCAGCGTTGGGCGAGGACCACCCTACAATGAGCAGTTCTTC. Its translation is CSVGRGPPYNEQFF.

The chain employs TRBV18 and TRBJ2-1; a weak D match, TRBD2 (6 bases). The CDR3 has 15 amino acids. The germline V gene has CDR1 KGHSH and CDR2 LQKENI. V lost 2 bases and J 2 bases, leaving 10 bases between the germline ends. Written as DNA, the CDR3 is TGTGCCAGCTCACCATGGGGCGGGACCTACAATGAGCAGTTCTTC. This gives the protein CASSPWGGTYNEQFF.

The gene calls are TRBV4-1 and TRBJ1-5; D is unresolved. Germline-derived CDR1 and CDR2 are MGHRA and YSYEKL. V was shortened by 3 bases and J by 9 bases, with 9 bases between the two germline ends. The CDR3 consists of 12 residues. The CDR3: CASSHLLGPQHF. The CDR3 region has the DNA TGCGCCAGCAGCCATTTACTCGGGCCCCAGCATTTT.

The chain combines TRBV10-3 with TRBJ1-2; D remains unclear. The germline V gene encodes CDR1 ENHRY and CDR2 SYGVKD. V lost 2 bases, J lost 7 bases, and 14 bases lay in between. The CDR3 extends over 14 amino acids. The CDR3 loop reads CAISERSKVGGYTF. In DNA form, the CDR3 reads TGTGCCATCAGTGAGCGGAGCAAAGTCGGTGGCTACACCTTC.

This clone was detected only a few times. The chain joins TRBV13 to TRBJ2-2; TRBD2 agrees at 9 bases. The V gene's germline CDR1 is PRHDT and CDR2 FYEKMQ (reference sequence). There are 18 residues in the CDR3. The J segment lost 4 bases and the V segment lost 1 base, leaving 10 bases of the junction unmatched. This CDR3 reads CASSLVLGREGPTGELFF. The CDR3 bases are TGTGCCAGCAGCTTAGTGCTTGGGCGGGAGGGCCCCACCGGGGAGCTGTTTTTT. Complete variable domain (other parts from reference TRBV13 and TRBJ2-2): AAGVIQSPRHLIKEKRETATLKCYPIPRHDTVYWYQQGPGQDPQFLISFYEKMQSDKGSIPDRFSAQQFSDYHSELNMSSLELGDSALYFCASSLVLGREGPTGELFFGEGSRLTVL.

This chain uses TRBV2 with TRBJ2-7; TRBD1 agrees at 9 bases. This CDR3 has 15 amino acids. The germline CDR1 and CDR2 sequences are SNHLY and FYNNEI. The J segment lost 7 bases and the V segment lost 3 bases, leaving 10 bases of the junction unmatched. The CDR3 sequence: CASSEQVYRGLEQYF. The CDR3 DNA reads TGTGCCAGCAGTGAGCAGGTATACAGGGGGCTTGAGCAGTACTTC.

This chain uses TRBV12-3 or TRBV12-4 with TRBJ1-2; TRBD1 is a possible D gene (5 bases). Trimming cost V 6 bases and J 2 bases, with 10 bases left between them. CDR3 length: 13 residues. The CDR3, as DNA: TGTGCCAGCAGCAACGGACACAACTATGGCTACACCTTC. Translating gives CASSNGHNYGYTF.